This T cell receptor (beta chain) was sequenced for a study of OX40 agonist ivuxolimab in advanced cancers. General study findings and limits: Fewer expanded clones were found on average in CD4+ than in CD8+ T cells.

Germline assignment: CDR1 SGHTA and CDR2 FQGTGA. The CDR3 is made up of 14 amino acids. V was shortened by 5 bases and J by 3 bases, with 13 bases between the two germline ends. For this clone: The antigen is not known.

Sequenced by immunoSEQ multiplex PCR; TCRdb stores in-frame clones only, minus some. The table shows fewer than 140,000 clones, with around nine tenths occurring only once. The chain combines TRBV7-3 with TRBJ1-1; D is ambiguous. Sequenced here: CD4+ or CD8+ T cells sorted from blood, sampled in a trial of the OX40 agonist ivuxolimab. This clonotype was sampled from an adult with an advanced solid tumor such as melanoma, head and neck, liver or kidney cancer. The CDR3 DNA sequence: TGTGCCAGCAGCGCAAGCTCAATAGACACTGAAGCTTTCTTT. This sequence encodes CASSASSIDTEAFF.